This TCR beta chain was retrieved from a study of T cells in Graves' hyperthyroidism and ophthalmopathy. Amplified regions were TCR beta CDR3 sequences from RNA transcripts. RT-PCR in the first round (using the HTBI primer set) targeted the TCR CDR3. Using its own MiXCR run on the multiplex PCR reads, TCRdb lists one record per CDR3 protein. The table has about 380,000 distinct CDR3 sequences, around 18% seen once. Exclusion followed for patients with uncontrolled infection, other autoimmune disease, pregnancy or lactation. Roughly 10 ml of fresh peripheral blood supplied the PBMCs. Study conclusions and caveats: The majority of expanded thyroid clonotypes above 0.001 also appeared in blood. In the analysis, a 13 V-J model separated ophthalmopathy from stable hyperthyroidism.

This clonotype was found many times. What it binds is unknown. The receptor was derived from a man between 18 and 35 years old with Graves' ophthalmopathy. What was sequenced was blood.

The CDR3 DNA reads as TGTGCCAGCAGCCAGAACAGAATCACAGATACGCAGTATTTT. Its translation is CASSQNRITDTQYF. V and J are TRBV3-1 and TRBJ2-3, with D uncertain. The V end was cut by 3 bases, the J end by 2 bases, with 9 bases between. The germline CDR1 and CDR2 sequences are LGHDT and YNNKEL (reference sequence). The length of the CDR3 is 14 residues.